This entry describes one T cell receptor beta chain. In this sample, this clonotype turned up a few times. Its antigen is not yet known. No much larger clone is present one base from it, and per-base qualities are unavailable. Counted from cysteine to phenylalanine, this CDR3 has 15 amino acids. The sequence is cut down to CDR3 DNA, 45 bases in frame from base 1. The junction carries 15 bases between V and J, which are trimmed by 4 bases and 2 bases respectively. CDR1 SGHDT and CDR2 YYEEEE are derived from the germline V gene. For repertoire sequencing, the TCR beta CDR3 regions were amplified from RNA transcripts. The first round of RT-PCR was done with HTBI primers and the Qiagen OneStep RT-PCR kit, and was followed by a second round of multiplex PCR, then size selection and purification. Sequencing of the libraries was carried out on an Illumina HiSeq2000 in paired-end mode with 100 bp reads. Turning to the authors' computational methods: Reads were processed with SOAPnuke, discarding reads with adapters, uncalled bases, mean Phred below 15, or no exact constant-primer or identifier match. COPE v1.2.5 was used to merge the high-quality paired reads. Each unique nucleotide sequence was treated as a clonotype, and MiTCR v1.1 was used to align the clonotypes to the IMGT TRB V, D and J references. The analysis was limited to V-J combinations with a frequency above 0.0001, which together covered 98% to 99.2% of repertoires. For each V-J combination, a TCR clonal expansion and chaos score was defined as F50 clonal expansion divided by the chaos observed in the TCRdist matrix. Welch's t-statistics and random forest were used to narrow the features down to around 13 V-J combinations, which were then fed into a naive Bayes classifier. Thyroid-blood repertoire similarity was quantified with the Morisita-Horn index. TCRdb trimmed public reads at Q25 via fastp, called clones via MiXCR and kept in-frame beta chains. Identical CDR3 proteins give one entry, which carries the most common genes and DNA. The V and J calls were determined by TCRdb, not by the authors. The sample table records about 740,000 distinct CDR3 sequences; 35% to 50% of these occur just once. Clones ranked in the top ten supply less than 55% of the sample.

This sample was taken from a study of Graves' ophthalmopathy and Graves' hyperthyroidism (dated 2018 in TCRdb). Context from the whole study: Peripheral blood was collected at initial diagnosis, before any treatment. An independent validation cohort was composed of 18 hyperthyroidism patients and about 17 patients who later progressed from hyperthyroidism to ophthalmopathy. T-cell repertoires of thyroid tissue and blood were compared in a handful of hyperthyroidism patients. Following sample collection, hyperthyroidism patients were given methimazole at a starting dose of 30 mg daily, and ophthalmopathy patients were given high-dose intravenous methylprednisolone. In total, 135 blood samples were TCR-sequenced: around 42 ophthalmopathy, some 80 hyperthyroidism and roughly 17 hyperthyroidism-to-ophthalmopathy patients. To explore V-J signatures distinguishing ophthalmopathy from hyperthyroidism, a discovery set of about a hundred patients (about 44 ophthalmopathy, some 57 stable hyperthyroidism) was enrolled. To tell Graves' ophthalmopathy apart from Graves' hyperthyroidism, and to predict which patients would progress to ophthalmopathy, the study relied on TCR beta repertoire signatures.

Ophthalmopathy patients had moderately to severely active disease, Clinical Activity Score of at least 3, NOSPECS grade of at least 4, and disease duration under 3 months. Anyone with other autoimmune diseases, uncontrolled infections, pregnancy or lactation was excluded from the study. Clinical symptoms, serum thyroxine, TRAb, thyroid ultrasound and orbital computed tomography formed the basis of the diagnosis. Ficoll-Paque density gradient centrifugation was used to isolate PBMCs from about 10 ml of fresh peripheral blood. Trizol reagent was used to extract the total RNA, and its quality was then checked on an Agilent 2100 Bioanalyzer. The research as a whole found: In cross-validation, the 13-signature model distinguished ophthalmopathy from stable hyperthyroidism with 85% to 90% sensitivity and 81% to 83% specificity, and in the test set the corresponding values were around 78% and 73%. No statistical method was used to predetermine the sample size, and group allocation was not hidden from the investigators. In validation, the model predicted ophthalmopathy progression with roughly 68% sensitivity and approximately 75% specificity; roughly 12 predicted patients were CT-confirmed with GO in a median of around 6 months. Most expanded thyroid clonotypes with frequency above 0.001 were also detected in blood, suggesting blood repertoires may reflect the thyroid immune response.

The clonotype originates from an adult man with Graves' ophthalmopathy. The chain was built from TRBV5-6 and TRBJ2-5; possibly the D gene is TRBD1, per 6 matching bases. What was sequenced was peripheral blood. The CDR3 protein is CASSNPDSRQETQYF. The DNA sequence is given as TGTGCCAGCAGCAATCCGGACAGCCGGCAAGAGACCCAGTACTTC.